The present T cell receptor (beta chain) was sequenced within a study of human T cells and chemical hapten exposure. TCRdb used MiXCR to reprocess the RACE reads, holding one entry per CDR3 protein. The table includes a few hundred thousand distinct CDR3 sequences, about 5% detected once. The time point here: pre-sensitization, week 0. Treatment in this sample: therapeutic diphenylcyclopropenone sensitization with weekly scalp DPC. Only after blood had been drawn was each patch test applied. CDR1 and CDR2 from the germline V gene are MNHEY and SVGAGI. Trimming removed 0 bases at V and 8 bases at J, with 16 bases between. This CDR3 has 15 residues.

The source of this sequence is a woman younger than 35 with alopecia areata. Some clones in this sample may be carry-over from other donors' samples. The chain has TRBV6-5 and TRBJ1-1; D unresolved. The source was whole blood, collected in connection with sensitization to the hapten diphenylcyclopropenone (DPC). This CDR3 is CASSYSVRADIEAFF. CDR3 DNA: TGTGCCAGCAGTTACTCTGTAAGGGCAGATATCGAAGCTTTCTTT.